This T cell receptor beta chain was captured in a study of T cell repertoires in cytomegalovirus infection. In the study overall: Public TCR beta signatures indicated both CMV infection and matching HLA type.

MiXCR, run by TCRdb on the reads, gives a single entry per CDR3 protein. The sample consists of under 600,000 distinct CDR3 sequences, approximately 15% of them appearing once. Unmatched junction bases numbered 11, after V lost 6 bases and J lost 1 base. The length of the CDR3 is 17 residues. Germline loops: CDR1 SGHVS, CDR2 FNYEAQ. This clonotype was picked up many times. Specimen: CD8+ T cells from PBMCs. V and J are TRBV7-6 and TRBJ2-2; 7 bases fit TRBD1. The TCR sequence derives from a human donor in good health (CMV status not recorded). Some clones in this sample may be carry-over from other donors' samples. CDR3 loop: CASRPSGQAKNTGELFF. The CDR3 coding sequence is TGTGCCAGCAGACCCTCTGGACAGGCTAAGAACACCGGGGAGCTGTTTTTT.